The present TCR beta chain was sequenced within a study of shared clonotypes between healthy human individuals. This clone occurred a few times. The genomic DNA of each subset was split evenly across several immunoSEQ plates. Replicate PCRs run on sorted subsets employed 200 ng DNA, 25,000 to 35,000 T cell genomes. TCRdb keeps only in-frame clones here, not all; method: immunoSEQ multiplex PCR. The sample includes approximately 740,000 clones, less than 85% of them seen just once. Per the germline V gene, CDR1 is SGDLS and CDR2 is YYNGEE. This CDR3 comprises 13 residues. The V gene lost 2 bases and the J gene lost 7 bases, with 9 bases spanning the gap.

The sequence was obtained from a woman in her 30s in good health. Sequencing input: memory CD4+ T cells sorted from blood. The subset was: CD45RA-negative fraction. This chain connects TRBV9 to TRBJ2-2; no firm D call. Written as DNA, the CDR3 is TGTGCCAGCAGCGTCCCTAACGGCGGGGAGCTGTTTTTT. It is translated as CASSVPNGGELFF.